A selection of T cell receptor beta chains follows, all from one sample in a study of breast tumors, draining lymph nodes, adjacent tissues. One entry per CDR3 protein, called by TCRdb with MiXCR from the multiplex PCR reads. The sample includes around 230,000 distinct CDR3 sequences, 32% of them seen just once. The material sequenced was axillary lymph node tissue. These receptor sequences come from a female donor with breast cancer. Some clones in this sample may be carry-over from other donors' samples. The CDR3 runs from the conserved cysteine through the conserved F or W. The D gene is left open where the match is weak. Some rows mark clone size as missing; the rest say once, few, many or name a class of expanded clone.

V,D,J,size,CDR3,DNA
TRBV4-1,TRBD1,TRBJ2-5,many,CASSQGGDRPTETQYF,TGCGCCAGCAGCCAAGGAGGGGACAGGCCGACAGAGACCCAGTACTTC
TRBV12-3/TRBV12-4,TRBD1,TRBJ2-2,many,CASTLDRRNTGELFF,TGTGCCAGCACCCTGGACAGGAGGAACACCGGGGAGCTGTTTTTT
TRBV5-1,TRBD2,TRBJ2-5,many,CASSLTSGQETQYF,TGCGCCAGCAGCCTTACTAGCGGACAAGAGACCCAGTACTTC
TRBV20-1,TRBD2,TRBJ2-3,.,CSARTGGGAAFVNTQYF,TGCAGTGCCCGCACGGGAGGAGGGGCGGCATTTGTGAATACGCAGTATTTT
TRBV20-1,.,TRBJ1-4,many,CSASRLGGRGEKLFF,TGCAGTGCTAGCCGGCTCGGGGGGCGAGGTGAAAAACTGTTTTTT
TRBV6-6,TRBD1,TRBJ2-6,once,CASSYLTGVTGANALTF,TGTGCCAGCAGTTACCTGACAGGGGTAACAGGGGCCAACGCCCTGACTTTC
TRBV4-2,.,TRBJ1-1,.,CASSPPGVSNTEAFF,TGTGCCAGCAGCCCCCCAGGGGTGTCGAACACTGAAGCTTTCTTT
TRBV3-1,TRBD2,TRBJ2-1,many,CASSSGTSDYNEQFF,TGTGCCAGCAGCTCAGGGACTAGCGACTACAATGAGCAGTTCTTC
TRBV24-1,TRBD1,TRBJ1-2,many,CATSEATGSYGYTF,TGTGCCACCAGTGAGGCGACAGGGTCCTATGGCTACACCTTC
TRBV28,TRBD1,TRBJ1-2,few,CASSVDRGPGSYGYTF,TGTGCCAGCAGTGTGGACAGGGGGCCGGGAAGCTATGGCTACACCTTC
TRBV15,TRBD2,TRBJ2-5,.,CAASSLELAGQETQYF,TGTGCCGCCAGCAGCTTGGAACTAGCGGGGCAAGAGACCCAGTACTTC
TRBV2,TRBD2,TRBJ2-7,.,CASSEPAGYEQYF,TGCGCCAGCAGTGAACCAGCGGGGTACGAGCAGTACTTC
TRBV20-1,.,TRBJ2-1,many,CSARDPTRSSYNEQFF,TGCAGTGCTAGAGACCCGACTCGTAGCTCCTACAATGAGCAGTTCTTC
TRBV3-1,TRBD1,TRBJ2-7,many,CASSQWDRAYEQYF,TGTGCCAGCAGCCAATGGGACAGAGCCTACGAGCAGTACTTC
TRBV5-8,TRBD1,TRBJ1-5,many,CASSSSQGQGRQPQHF,TGTGCCAGCAGCTCATCGCAAGGACAGGGGAGGCAGCCCCAGCATTTT
TRBV7-8,TRBD1,TRBJ2-3,many,CASSLAYRGAPDTQYF,TGTGCCAGCAGCTTAGCGTACAGGGGGGCCCCAGATACGCAGTATTTT
TRBV11-2,.,TRBJ2-7,many,CASSLLGGTTDYEQYF,TGTGCCAGCAGCTTATTAGGCGGGACCACGGACTACGAGCAGTACTTC
TRBV7-3,.,TRBJ2-1,many,CASSFKLAHSNNEQFF,TGTGCCAGCAGCTTTAAACTAGCACATTCGAACAATGAGCAGTTCTTC
TRBV7-9,TRBD2,TRBJ2-2,many,CASRGGLALTGGTGELFF,TGTGCCAGCAGAGGGGGACTAGCGCTCACGGGGGGCACCGGGGAGCTGTTTTTT
TRBV6-5,TRBD1,TRBJ1-6,many,CASSLSTGVSPLHF,TGTGCCAGCAGTCTCTCGACAGGGGTATCACCCCTCCACTTT
TRBV20-1,.,TRBJ1-4,many,CSVRRAGFGEKLFF,TGCAGTGTTAGAAGGGCGGGTTTTGGTGAAAAACTGTTTTTT
TRBV12-3/TRBV12-4,.,TRBJ1-5,many,CASSSLGGSNQPQHF,TGTGCCAGCAGTTCCCTAGGGGGGAGCAATCAGCCCCAGCATTTT
TRBV12-3/TRBV12-4,.,TRBJ1-3,many,CASKQGPSGNTIYF,TGTGCCAGCAAGCAGGGACCCTCTGGAAACACCATATATTTT
TRBV14,.,TRBJ2-2,once,CASSQAVIGGRGSTGELFF,TGTGCCAGCAGCCAAGCGGTAATAGGGGGAAGGGGTAGCACCGGGGAGCTGTTTTTT